This TCR beta chain originates from a study of T cell responses to AZD1222 COVID-19 vaccine. Comments on this clone: Its antigen is undetermined.

The CDR3 is 14 amino acids. The junction had 11 bases not matched to a gene; V was cut back by 8 bases and J by 7 bases. CDR1 is SGHRS, CDR2 YFSETQ, per germline. Whole-study findings and limits: Of the AZD1222 recipients, only five to seven were seropositive at baseline. Repertoire collection took place solely once the T cell response had peaked.

TCRdb keeps only in-frame clones here, not all; method: immunoSEQ multiplex PCR. The sample lists about 100,000 clones, over 90% occurring once. The J gene is TRBJ1-2, the V gene TRBV5-1, with 10 bases matching TRBD1. The receptor comes from an adult in good health. Material: peripheral blood, obtained on day 0 of AZD1222 vaccination. For the CDR3, the DNA is TGCGCCAGTAGGAAGGACAGGGGGATTTTTGGCTACACCTTC. As protein: CASRKDRGIFGYTF.